This T cell receptor beta chain was profiled in a study of shared clonotypes between healthy human individuals. The overall study: Aged between 18 and 49, the donors were two women and three men. Per-donor plates numbered three CD4 naive, three CD4 memory, two CD8 naive and one CD8 memory. Study conclusions and caveats: Sample collection involved blood only; tissue repertoires are likely different. Even with large depth, rarefaction showed that sorted-subset sequencing was incomplete.

The germline gives CDR1 KGHSH, CDR2 LQKENI. Between the trimmed V and J ends, which lost 8 bases and 7 bases, there was a span of 17 bases. The CDR3 is 13 amino acids. Note on this clone: Its antigen is not known.

Generated by immunoSEQ multiplex PCR, the TCRdb table keeps only in-frame clones and is missing some. The sample yields about 1.4 million clones, roughly 95% seen once. The sample consisted of naive CD4+ T cells sorted from blood. Subset noted: CD45RA+ positively selected. The sequence derives from a man aged 30-40 years in good health. J is TRBJ1-2 and V is TRBV18, with TRBD1 as a possible D gene (6 bases). The DNA for the CDR3 is TGTGCCAGCCGTGGCACGGGGGCGGCTGGCTACACCTTC. This translates into CASRGTGAAGYTF.